Listed below are T cell receptor beta chains from one sample, sequenced in a study of blood T cell repertoires in COVID-19. Profiling relied on immunoSEQ multiplex PCR, and the TCRdb table lists in-frame clones only, not all of them. The sample records approximately 350,000 clones, roughly 90% being singletons. The sequencing input was peripheral blood. Every receptor here comes from a man aged 40-50 years with acute or convalescent COVID-19. CDR3s include the opening cysteine and the closing phenylalanine or tryptophan. The D gene is left open where the match is weak. Where a row states a size, it is once, few, many or the class of an expanded clone; other rows omit it.

NA,TRBV30,NA,TRBJ2-1,TGTGCCTGGAGTGTGTACGGGGGGCCTGAGCAGTTCTTC,CAWSVYGGPEQFF
NA,TRBV18,NA,TRBJ2-2,TGTGCCAGCTCCGCACAGGGAAGGTACACCGGGGAGCTGTTTTTT,CASSAQGRYTGELFF
NA,TRBV7-7,few,TRBJ2-5,TGTGCTAGCAGCTTAAGGGAGGCAGCAGGGGGATACCAAGAGACCCAGTACTTC,CASSLREAAGGYQETQYF
NA,TRBV7-9,NA,TRBJ2-1,TGTGCCAGTATAACAGGGTTCGAGCAGTTCTTC,CASITGFEQFF
TRBD1,TRBV11-3,NA,TRBJ2-1,TGTGCCAGCAGCTTTGACAGGGGCGATTACAATGAGCAGTTCTTC,CASSFDRGDYNEQFF
NA,TRBV27,NA,TRBJ2-6,TGTGCCAGCAGCTTGGACGGGGGACAGTTCTCTGGGGCCAACGTCCTGACTTTC,CASSLDGGQFSGANVLTF
TRBD1,TRBV6-2/TRBV6-3,NA,TRBJ2-1,TGTGCCAGCAGTTACCGGACAGGTCCTCGGCAGTTCTTC,CASSYRTGPRQFF
NA,TRBV6-6,NA,TRBJ1-4,TGTGCCAGCAGTTACTCGACAGGCAATGAAAAACTGTTTTTT,CASSYSTGNEKLFF
NA,TRBV27,NA,TRBJ2-5,TGTGCCAGCAGTATGAGTGGGAGTAAAGAGACCCAGTACTTC,CASSMSGSKETQYF
TRBD1,TRBV2,NA,TRBJ1-2,TGTGCCAGCAGGGGACAGGGGGCCAAGGGCTACACCTTC,CASRGQGAKGYTF
TRBD1,TRBV29-1,NA,TRBJ1-2,TGCAGCGTCGCGACAGGGAGCGGGGGTGGCTACACCTTC,CSVATGSGGGYTF
NA,TRBV9,NA,TRBJ1-1,TGTGCCAGCAGCTCCCTGAACTCCGAGGGGGTAGCTTTCTTT,CASSSLNSEGVAFF
NA,TRBV28,NA,TRBJ1-6,TGTGCCAGCAGTTTTTACGTGGGGCAAAATAATTCACCCCTCCACTTT,CASSFYVGQNNSPLHF
NA,TRBV6-5,few,TRBJ2-7,TGTGCCAGCAGTTCCCCGGACACCTACGAGCAGTACTTC,CASSSPDTYEQYF
NA,TRBV24-1,once,TRBJ1-2,TGTGCCACAGCCCCGGGGGGCTGGGGCGGCTACACCTTC,CATAPGGWGGYTF
NA,TRBV6-6,NA,TRBJ1-1,TGTGCCAGCAGTTACTCGACAGCGAACACTGAAGCTTTCTTT,CASSYSTANTEAFF
NA,TRBV5-5,NA,TRBJ1-1,TGTGCCAGCAGCTTCCAAAGCAACACTGAAGCTTTCTTT,CASSFQSNTEAFF
TRBD1,TRBV6-1,NA,TRBJ1-5,TGTGCCAGCAGTGAGGTCGGACAGGGGAGACAGCCCCAGCATTTT,CASSEVGQGRQPQHF
TRBD1,TRBV27,once,TRBJ1-2,TGTGCCAGCAGTATAATCGGACAGGGGTCGGTGGGTGGCTACACCTTC,CASSIIGQGSVGGYTF
NA,TRBV9,NA,TRBJ2-5,TGTGCCAGTTCCGGACTCCCCCAAGAGACCCAGTACTTC,CASSGLPQETQYF
NA,TRBV12-3/TRBV12-4,few,TRBJ1-2,TGTGCCAGCAGTTTTACGGTCTATGGCTACACCTTC,CASSFTVYGYTF
NA,TRBV5-1,NA,TRBJ2-7,TGCGCCAGCAGCCTAGGAGTTTTGGCGTACGAGCAGTACTTC,CASSLGVLAYEQYF
NA,TRBV7-2,NA,TRBJ1-1,TGTGCCACCGAACAGGAGTCCCCTGAAGCTTTCTTT,CATEQESPEAFF
NA,TRBV9,NA,TRBJ2-1,TGTGCCAGCAGCGGTGGACTGATCTACAATGAGCAGTTCTTC,CASSGGLIYNEQFF
NA,TRBV6-1,NA,TRBJ1-5,TGTGCCAGCAGTGGAACTTCGGGATATAGCAATCAGCCCCAGCATTTT,CASSGTSGYSNQPQHF
TRBD2,TRBV9,once,TRBJ2-3,TGTGCCAGCAGCTTCCGACTAGCGGCGGGCACAGATACGCAGTATTTT,CASSFRLAAGTDTQYF
NA,TRBV6-6,NA,TRBJ1-6,TGTGCCAGCAGTCCCACGCAGGATCGGATCAATAATTCACCCCTCCACTTT,CASSPTQDRINNSPLHF